The T cell receptor (beta chain) under discussion was sequenced for a study of T cell repertoires in cytomegalovirus infection. For the study at large: Recently identified HLA-C-restricted CMV epitopes were used, and well-studied HLA-B-restricted CMV epitopes were used as well. Public signatures in TCR beta pointed to CMV infection and matching HLA type.

With respect to this clonotype: The antigen remains unidentified.

Germline CDR1 is SGHDN and CDR2 is FVKESK. This CDR3 contains 14 residues. Trimming removed 4 bases at V and 2 bases at J, with 9 bases between. Each CDR3 protein gets one entry after TCRdb re-called the reads with MiXCR. The table includes about 700,000 distinct CDR3 sequences, roughly a third detected once. The chain combines TRBV14 with TRBJ2-1; D call uncertain. This clonotype originated in a human donor in good health (CMV status not recorded). Some clones in this sample may be carry-over from other donors' samples. The sample was cultured PBMCs, taken from culture after CMV antigen stimulation. This CDR3 is CASSRSNTYNEQFF. CDR3 nucleotides: TGTGCCAGCAGCCGGAGTAACACCTACAATGAGCAGTTCTTC.